Presented here are 8 T cell receptor beta chains from one specimen sequenced in a study of T cells in localized non-small cell lung cancer. The protocol was immunoSEQ multiplex PCR, while the TCRdb copy is restricted to in-frame clones and leaves out a portion. This sample has roughly 38,000 clones, with roughly four fifths found just once. Specimen: peripheral blood, collected before any cancer treatment. All receptors come from a male donor at least 60 years old with stage III squamous cell lung carcinoma.

The J gene is TRBJ1-2, the V gene TRBV29-1; perhaps TRBD1 as D (5 bases). Trimming left V 6 bases short and J 4 bases short, with 12 bases between. The germline gives CDR1 SQVTM, CDR2 ANQGSEA. There are 12 residues in the CDR3. The CDR3 sequence: CSVWGGSYGYTF. DNA for the CDR3: TGCAGCGTCTGGGGGGGAAGCTATGGCTACACCTTC.

This clone was seen a handful of times. The V and J genes are TRBV6-5 and TRBJ1-6, with D hard to call. Germline V gene lookup returns CDR1 MNHEY and CDR2 SVGAGI. V gave up 6 bases and J gave up 6 bases, with 9 bases separating them. The CDR3 loop spans 13 amino acids. The CDR3 here is CASSRSSNSPLHF. DNA of the CDR3: TGTGCCAGCAGCCGGAGCAGTAATTCACCCCTCCACTTT.

This clone was counted a few times. This chain links TRBV6-1 with TRBJ1-1, with D unclear. Looked up from germline, CDR1 is MNHNS and CDR2 is SASEGT. The CDR3 is 11 residues long. The germline V and J ends were trimmed by 1 base and 13 bases, with 10 bases remaining between them. For the CDR3, the DNA is TGTGCCAGCAGTGAAGGCTTCGGGAATTTCTTT. It specifies CASSEGFGNFF.

The gene calls are TRBV11-2 and TRBJ1-4, with D perhaps TRBD1 (6 bases). Trimming took 1 base from V and 6 from J, leaving 12 bases between them. This CDR3 is built from 15 residues. Germline CDR1 reads SGHAT; CDR2 reads FQNNGV. CDR3 DNA sequence: TGTGCCAGCAGCTTAGGTTCGCAGGGGCATGAAAAACTGTTTTTT. Translated: CASSLGSQGHEKLFF.

The chain recombines TRBV4-1 with TRBJ2-5, with TRBD2 matching 13 bases. In germline, CDR1 is MGHRA, CDR2 YSYEKL. Trimming at V came to 5 bases and at J to 1 base, leaving 4 bases not matched to a gene. The CDR3 loop spans 16 amino acids. CDR3 in amino acids: CASSDGLAGVQETQYF. The CDR3 nucleotides read TGCGCCAGCAGCGACGGACTAGCGGGAGTCCAAGAGACCCAGTACTTC.

The rearrangement links TRBV23-1 to TRBJ2-1, with unresolved D. TRBV23-1 is reported as an ORF; its role is uncertain. V was pared by 0 bases and J by 6 bases, with 12 bases between. CDR3 length equals 15 residues. The CDR3 DNA reads as TGCGCCAGCAGTCAATCTAGGCTCCTTGGCAATGAGCAGTTCTTC. Encoded protein: CASSQSRLLGNEQFF.

CDR3 residues: CASSYPGPTNTEAFF. In nucleotides, the CDR3 is TGTGCCAGCAGCTACCCCGGGCCGACGAACACTGAAGCTTTCTTT. The chain employs TRBV14 and TRBJ1-1, with D uncertain. The CDR3 spans 15 residues. The germline V gene encodes CDR1 SGHDN and CDR2 FVKESK. V was cut by 5 bases and J by 1 base, with 14 bases left in between.

This clone was seen once. The chain combines TRBV18 with TRBJ1-1, with 10 bases that match TRBD1. Germline-derived CDR1 and CDR2 are KGHSH and LQKENI. J lost 3 bases, V lost 5 bases, and 12 bases had no gene match. The CDR3 runs 17 residues. The CDR3 reads CASSSSMTGGADTEAFF. DNA of the CDR3: TGTGCCAGCTCATCTTCAATGACAGGGGGCGCGGACACTGAAGCTTTCTTT.